One sample yielded the 20 T cell receptor beta chains listed below, sequenced in a study of blood T cells in healthy people across ages. Next came a second PCR, run for about 6 to 12 cycles, which used a sample-barcoded 5' primer along with a J-beta primer mix. TCRdb fed the 5' RACE reads into MiXCR, producing one record per CDR3 protein. Of 800,000 or so distinct CDR3 sequences listed, just under 25% are singletons. This sample also belongs to another study, concerning T cells of mothers and their children.

The specimen sequenced was blood. The receptors were sampled from a boy between 5 and 17 years old in good health.

The chain is built from TRBV7-9 and TRBJ2-5; D perhaps matches TRBD2 (5 bases). This CDR3 comprises 12 residues. Germline V gene lookup returns CDR1 SEHNR and CDR2 FQNEAQ (reference sequence). The V end lost 8 bases, the J end lost 7 bases, and 14 bases lay between the germline ends. This CDR3 is CASAQKGGTQYF. The CDR3 DNA is TGTGCCAGCGCCCAAAAAGGAGGGACCCAGTACTTC.

This clonotype was seen more than once but under ten times. V gene TRBV7-8 combines with J gene TRBJ2-3; a possible D gene is TRBD2 (6 bases). CDR3 size: 19 residues. The V end lost 1 base, the J end lost 2 bases, and 22 bases lay between the germline ends. Germline CDR1 reads SGHVS; CDR2 reads FQNEAQ. CDR3: CASSLGLGLVGRVTDTQYF. The CDR3 coding sequence is TGTGCCAGCAGCTTAGGGTTGGGACTCGTCGGGCGGGTCACAGATACGCAGTATTTT.

This clonotype has a handful of counts. The chain combines TRBV29-1 with TRBJ2-5; possibly TRBD1 for D (6 bases). Trimming cost V 6 bases and J 5 bases, with 13 bases left between them. The V gene's germline CDR1 is SQVTM and CDR2 ANQGSEA. This CDR3 contains 12 residues. This chain's CDR3 is CSVRTVSETQYF. CDR3 nucleotides: TGCAGCGTGCGGACAGTTTCGGAGACCCAGTACTTC.

This clonotype was seen only once. The chain uses TRBV7-2 and TRBJ1-1; D not certain. CDR3 length equals 11 residues. The germline CDR1 and CDR2 sequences are SGHTA and FQGNSA. V was pared by 2 bases and J by 9 bases, with 7 bases between. The CDR3 bases are TGTGCCAGCAGCTTATCCCCCCAAGCTTTCTTT. It codes for CASSLSPQAFF.

The chain uses TRBV5-1 and TRBJ2-2, with 7 bases matching TRBD1. This CDR3 comprises 17 residues. Per germline, CDR1 SGHRS and CDR2 YFSETQ. J lost 2 bases, V lost 2 bases, and 9 bases had no gene match. CDR3 residues: CASSFPSRGPNTGELFF. The CDR3 DNA follows: TGCGCCAGCAGCTTTCCTTCTAGGGGGCCCAACACCGGGGAGCTGTTTTTT.

In its sample, this clonotype was seen once. The gene calls are TRBV12-3 or TRBV12-4 and TRBJ1-1, with 9 bases identical to TRBD1. V lost 7 bases to trimming and J lost 1 base; unmatched junction nucleotides: 7. The CDR3 consists of 15 residues. CDR3 amino acids: CASNRKQGANTEAFF. CDR3 in DNA: TGTGCCAGCAACCGCAAACAGGGGGCGAACACTGAAGCTTTCTTT.

This clonotype was found a few times. This sequence joins TRBV2 and TRBJ1-5; 9 bases fit TRBD1. Germline V gives CDR1 SNHLY, CDR2 FYNNEI. The CDR3 has 14 residues. Losses at the gene ends were 4 bases for V and 5 bases for J; bases not matched to a gene: 3. The CDR3 DNA sequence: TGTGCCAGCAGTGCTGGGACAGGGCATCAGCCCCAGCATTTT. It is translated as CASSAGTGHQPQHF.

This clonotype was detected many times. The J gene is TRBJ1-2, the V gene TRBV13; 7 bases line up with TRBD1. This CDR3 comprises 13 residues. Germline CDR1 is PRHDT and CDR2 is FYEKMQ (reference sequence). Germline trimming cut 5 bases from V and 2 bases from J; bases unmatched to any gene: 2. The CDR3 nucleotides are TGTGCCAGCAGCGAGGACAGGAACTATGGCTACACCTTC. Translation gives CASSEDRNYGYTF.

This clonotype was seen only a few times. This chain connects TRBV7-9 to TRBJ1-4, with D tentatively TRBD1 (5 bases). The CDR3 is made up of 14 amino acids. Germline CDR1 SEHNR, CDR2 FQNEAQ (reference sequence). Trimming left V 5 bases short and J 16 bases short, with 23 bases between. The DNA for the CDR3 is TGTGCCAGCAGCAAGGACGGGGGGTTTTCGGCGTGGTTTTTT. Its protein is CASSKDGGFSAWFF. The whole variable domain, filled in from reference TRBV7-9 and TRBJ1-4, reads DTGVSQNPRHKITKRGQNVTFRCDPISEHNRLYWYRQTLGQGPEFLTYFQNEAQLEKSRLLSDRFSAERPKGSFSTLEIQRTEQGDSAMYLCASSKDGGFSAWFFGSGTQLSVL.

This rearrangement joins TRBV9 to TRBJ2-6; D is unclear. This CDR3 has 15 residues. CDR1 and CDR2 (germline): SGDLS, YYNGEE. The V and J ends lost 2 bases and 1 base respectively, with 7 bases between them. CDR3: CASSVRSSGANVLTF. As DNA, the CDR3 is TGTGCCAGCAGCGTCCGTTCATCTGGGGCCAACGTCCTGACTTTC.

This chain joins TRBV9 and TRBJ2-3, with D tentatively TRBD2 (6 bases). This CDR3 contains 14 residues. The germline gives CDR1 SGDLS, CDR2 YYNGEE. Between the trimmed V and J ends, which lost 1 base and 2 bases, there was a span of 8 bases. The CDR3 sequence is CASSVTSLTDTQYF. CDR3 coding DNA: TGTGCCAGCAGCGTAACTAGCCTCACAGATACGCAGTATTTT.

This rearrangement joins TRBV4-3 to TRBJ2-7, with 10 bases lining up with TRBD2. The germline CDR1 and CDR2 sequences are LGHNA and YSLEER. This CDR3 has 16 amino acids. The V segment lost 0 bases and the J segment 6 bases; nucleotides outside the gene matches: 8. The CDR3 spells CASSQDSASGSGEQYF. CDR3 in DNA: TGCGCCAGCAGCCAAGATTCGGCTAGCGGGAGCGGCGAGCAGTACTTC.

This clonotype has just one count. This chain links TRBV11-2 with TRBJ2-1, with TRBD2 identical over 11 bases. The J call is in doubt because the DNA end fits TRBJ2-7 better. Per germline, CDR1 SGHAT and CDR2 FQNNGV. This CDR3 is 18 amino acids long. The chain's CDR3 is CASSLFYWVAGGNYEQYF. CDR3 sequence (DNA): TGTGCCAGCAGCTTATTTTATTGGGTAGCGGGAGGGAACTACGAGCAGTACTTC.

This clonotype has just a few counts. The chain recombines TRBV21-1 with TRBJ2-4. TRBV21-1 is recorded as a pseudogene. This CDR3 comprises 17 residues. For the CDR3, the DNA is TGTGCCAGCAGCAAAGTACGAATCTTCCTAGCCAAAAACATTCAGTACTTC. Its protein product is CASSKVRIFLAKNIQYF.

The V gene is TRBV20-1, the J gene TRBJ1-1, with D possibly being TRBD1 (5 bases). The V end lost 3 bases, the J end lost 5 bases, and 10 bases lay between the germline ends. CDR1 DFQATT and CDR2 SNEGSKA come from the germline V gene (reference sequence). This CDR3 spans 12 amino acids. The CDR3 sequence: CSARSPGTEAFF. DNA of the CDR3: TGCAGTGCTAGGTCCCCAGGGACTGAAGCTTTCTTT.

This clonotype showed up just a few times. The V call is TRBV11-3, the J call TRBJ2-6; D is undetermined. Trimming shortened V by 4 bases and J by 0 bases, and 13 bases separated the two germline ends. This CDR3 contains 17 residues. Germline V CDR1 and CDR2: SGHNT, YENEEA. CDR3 nucleotides: TGTGCCAGCAGCTACCAACTAACATACTCTGGGGCCAACGTCCTGACTTTC. As protein: CASSYQLTYSGANVLTF.

This chain uses TRBV20-1 with TRBJ2-7; possible D gene TRBD2, 7 bases. Germline CDR1 is DFQATT and CDR2 is SNEGSKA (reference sequence). This CDR3 has 13 residues. The CDR3 region has the DNA TGCAGCACTGAGGGGGGGGTCTCCTACGAGCAGTACTTC. Protein: CSTEGGVSYEQYF.

This clonotype was seen many times. The rearrangement uses TRBV7-8 and TRBJ2-5; D remains ambiguous. The CDR3 totals 15 residues. In germline, CDR1 is SGHVS, CDR2 FQNEAQ. Trimming shortened V by 1 base and J by 2 bases, and 11 bases separated the two germline ends. The CDR3 DNA reads as TGTGCCAGCAGCTTAGAACGTCTAGATCAAGAGACCCAGTACTTC. This codes for CASSLERLDQETQYF.

The chain combines TRBV4-1 with TRBJ2-5, with TRBD1 identical over 7 bases. Gene TRBJ2-1 matches the end of the DNA better, so the J call may be wrong. CDR1 and CDR2 (germline): MGHRA, YSYEKL. This CDR3 comprises 16 residues. The CDR3 DNA follows: TGCGCCAGCAGCCAAGAGGTACAGGGGTTAGGCAATGAGCAGTTCTTC. This encodes CASSQEVQGLGNEQFF.

This clonotype has ten or more counts. The V gene is TRBV7-2, the J gene TRBJ2-4; 13 nucleotides agree with TRBD2. The CDR3 sequence is 16 residues long. The V gene end was trimmed by 3 bases and the J gene end by 7 bases; junction bases not matched to a gene: 6. The germline V gene has CDR1 SGHTA and CDR2 FQGNSA. The CDR3 protein is CASSLPGTSGVNIQYF. CDR3 nucleotide sequence: TGTGCCAGCAGCTTGCCCGGGACTAGCGGGGTGAACATTCAGTACTTC.